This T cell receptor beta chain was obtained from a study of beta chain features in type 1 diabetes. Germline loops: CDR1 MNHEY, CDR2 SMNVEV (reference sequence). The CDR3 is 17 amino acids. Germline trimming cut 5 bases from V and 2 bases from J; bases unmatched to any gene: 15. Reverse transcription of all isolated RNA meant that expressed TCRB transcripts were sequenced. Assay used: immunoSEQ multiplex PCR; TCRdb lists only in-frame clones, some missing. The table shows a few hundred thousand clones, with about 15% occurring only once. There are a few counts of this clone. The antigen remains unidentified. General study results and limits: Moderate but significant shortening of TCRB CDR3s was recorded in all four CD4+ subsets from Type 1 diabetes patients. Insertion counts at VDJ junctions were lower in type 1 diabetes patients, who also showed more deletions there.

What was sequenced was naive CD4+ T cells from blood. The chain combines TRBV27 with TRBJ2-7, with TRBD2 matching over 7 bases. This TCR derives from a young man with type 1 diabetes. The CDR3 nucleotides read TGTGCCAGCAGTACCCGACCTCTAGCGGATAAAGCCTACGAGCAGTACTTC. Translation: CASSTRPLADKAYEQYF.